These 22 T cell receptor beta chains originate from one sample sequenced in a study of cytomegalovirus exposure and HLA in healthy donors. 13 Jbeta primers and 60 Vbeta primers were used for the PCR. The repertoire was sequenced with immunoSEQ multiplex PCR; TCRdb's copy has only in-frame clones and lacks some. The sample consists of 200,000 or so clones, 82% of them appearing once. Sample: PBMCs. Source of these receptors: a woman in her fifties or sixties in good health and CMV-seropositive.

V gene TRBV5-4 combines with J gene TRBJ1-6, with 7 bases lining up with TRBD1. V shed 4 bases and J 15 bases; nucleotides not matched to a gene: 16. The CDR3 contains 15 residues. CDR1 is SGHNT and CDR2 is YYREEE in the germline V gene (reference sequence). The CDR3 DNA sequence: TGTGCCAGCAGCCCGTCCGGGACAGCTAATTCTGGCCTCCACTTT. It is translated as CASSPSGTANSGLHF.

J is TRBJ1-4 and V is TRBV19; 9 bases align to TRBD1. The CDR3 extends over 15 amino acids. J gave up 6 bases and V 5 bases, and 7 bases lay outside the gene matches. Germline values: CDR1 LNHDA, CDR2 SQIVND (reference sequence). CDR3 amino acids: CASSQQGATHEKLFF. The CDR3 nucleotides read TGTGCCAGTAGTCAACAGGGGGCGACCCATGAAAAACTGTTTTTT.

This chain links TRBV18 with TRBJ2-7; 15 bases match TRBD2. The CDR3 consists of 19 residues. Germline CDR1 is KGHSH and CDR2 is LQKENI. V was pared by 3 bases and J by 1 base, with 10 bases of the junction left unmatched. The CDR3 sequence: CASSPSGLAGGSNSYEQYF. DNA of the CDR3: TGTGCCAGCTCACCTTCTGGACTAGCGGGGGGGTCCAATTCCTACGAGCAGTACTTC.

CDR3 amino acids: CASRVTGFREKLFF. The CDR3 nucleotides read TGTGCCAGCAGGGTAACGGGGTTTAGGGAAAAACTGTTTTTT. The V and J genes are TRBV6-5 and TRBJ1-4; D is unclear. Looked up from germline, CDR1 is MNHEY and CDR2 is SVGAGI. V lost 6 bases and J 8 bases, leaving 16 bases between the germline ends. CDR3 size: 14 residues.

The gene calls are TRBV19 and TRBJ2-7; TRBD2 matches at 10 bases. This CDR3 is 16 amino acids long. Looked up from germline, CDR1 is LNHDA and CDR2 is SQIVND (reference sequence). Trimming at V came to 3 bases and at J to 0 bases, leaving 5 bases not matched to a gene. The CDR3 coding sequence is TGTGCCAGTAGTATCCGGCTAGCGGGAGACTCCTACGAGCAGTACTTC. Its translation is CASSIRLAGDSYEQYF.

The J gene is TRBJ1-3, the V gene TRBV11-2; TRBD1 is a possible D gene (6 bases). The germline CDR1 and CDR2 sequences are SGHAT and FQNNGV. The CDR3 length is 15 residues. Trimming took 5 bases from V and 0 from J, leaving 11 bases between them. In DNA form, the CDR3 reads TGTGCCAGCAGCCCTGGACAGAGCTCTGGAAACACCATATATTTT. Amino acids: CASSPGQSSGNTIYF.

V and J are TRBV10-1 and TRBJ2-4; possibly TRBD1 for D (6 bases). This CDR3 has 13 amino acids. Between the trimmed V and J ends, which lost 1 base and 8 bases, there was a span of 9 bases. Germline-derived CDR1 and CDR2 are WNHNN and SYGVQD (reference sequence). The CDR3 here is CASSEYRADIQYF. In DNA form, the CDR3 reads TGCGCCAGCAGTGAGTACAGGGCGGACATTCAGTACTTC.

The rearrangement joins TRBV4-1 to TRBJ2-7; 8 bases align to TRBD2. The CDR3 is 18 residues long. Germline loops: CDR1 MGHRA, CDR2 YSYEKL. The junction had 14 bases not matched to a gene; V was cut back by 1 base and J by 3 bases. The CDR3 DNA follows: TGCGCCAGCAGCCAAGGACACTTATTTAGCGGGAAGGGCTACGAGCAGTACTTC. It encodes CASSQGHLFSGKGYEQYF.

The chain recombines TRBV14 with TRBJ2-6, with TRBD1 identical over 11 bases. Per germline, CDR1 SGHDN and CDR2 FVKESK. The CDR3 is 19 residues long. Trimming cost V 0 bases and J 2 bases; bases outside gene matches: 6. The CDR3 DNA reads as TGTGCCAGCAGCCAAGATTGGAGGACAGGGGGCGCTGGGGCCAACGTCCTGACTTTC. Amino acid sequence: CASSQDWRTGGAGANVLTF.

The V gene is TRBV28, the J gene TRBJ1-4; possibly TRBD1 for D (5 bases). Trimming took 5 bases from V and 2 from J, leaving 9 bases between them. From germline, CDR1 is MDHEN and CDR2 SYDVKM. This CDR3 has 14 residues. The CDR3 region has the DNA TGTGCCAGCAGTGAACCAGGGACTAATGAAAAACTGTTTTTT. Translated: CASSEPGTNEKLFF.

V usage is TRBV7-9 and J usage is TRBJ2-5; 9 nucleotides match TRBD1. Germline V CDR1 and CDR2: SEHNR, FQNEAQ (reference sequence). With 4 bases clipped from V and 5 bases from J, the junction kept 8 bases outside the gene matches. This CDR3 has 15 residues. DNA for the CDR3: TGTGCCAGCAGCTCCAGACAGGGGGATTGGGAGACCCAGTACTTC. The encoded protein is CASSSRQGDWETQYF.

This chain connects TRBV10-1 to TRBJ2-2; TRBD2 aligns across 7 bases. The length of the CDR3 is 13 residues. Germline CDR1 is WNHNN and CDR2 is SYGVQD (reference sequence). The J segment lost 5 bases and the V segment lost 5 bases, leaving 2 bases of the junction unmatched. The CDR3 bases are TGCGCCAGCAGTTTGGGGGGGACCGGGGAGCTGTTTTTT. Translated: CASSLGGTGELFF.

This chain joins TRBV28 and TRBJ2-7; perhaps TRBD1 as D (6 bases). From germline, CDR1 is MDHEN and CDR2 SYDVKM. Trimming removed 7 bases from V and 2 bases from J, with 18 bases in between. This CDR3 is built from 15 residues. CDR3 residues: CASTSQGIGAYEQYF. The CDR3 DNA follows: TGTGCCAGCACCTCCCAGGGGATTGGGGCCTACGAGCAGTACTTC.

The V call is TRBV2, the J call TRBJ2-7; D is unresolved. This CDR3 has 11 residues. Germline-derived CDR1 and CDR2 are SNHLY and FYNNEI. With 4 bases removed from V and 3 bases from J, the gap between germline ends came to 4 bases. The chain's CDR3 is CASSGLYEQYF. CDR3 DNA: TGTGCCAGCAGTGGACTCTACGAGCAGTACTTC.

In the case of this clone: Compared with germline, one end of the junction differs, possibly owing to a read error. The genes are TRBV28 and TRBJ2-6, with 7 positions matching TRBD1. The germline V gene encodes CDR1 MDHEN and CDR2 SYDVKM. The CDR3 is made up of 16 amino acids. The CDR3 DNA is TGTGCCAGCAGTTTCGAGGGGGCGTTTGGGGCCAACGGCCTGACTTTC. This sequence encodes CASSFEGAFGANGLTF.

The chain employs TRBV7-9 and TRBJ2-7; tentatively, D is TRBD2 (6 bases). V was cut by 4 bases and J by 3 bases, with 16 bases left in between. CDR3 size: 15 residues. Germline-derived CDR1 and CDR2 are SEHNR and FQNEAQ (reference sequence). CDR3 sequence: CASSSGTEGIYEQYF. The CDR3 bases are TGTGCCAGCAGCTCCGGGACTGAGGGAATCTACGAGCAGTACTTC.

This clone was seen just once. The V and J genes are TRBV19 and TRBJ2-1; 13 positions agree with TRBD2. Per germline, CDR1 LNHDA and CDR2 SQIVND (reference sequence). The length of the CDR3 is 16 residues. Trimming cost V 6 bases and J 2 bases; bases outside gene matches: 4. The CDR3, as DNA: TGTGCCAGTAGGCGGACTAGCGGGAGCACCTACAATGAGCAGTTCTTC. Its translation: CASRRTSGSTYNEQFF.

The chain employs TRBV6-5 and TRBJ1-2, with TRBD1 identical over 12 bases. Germline V gene data show CDR1 as MNHEY and CDR2 as SVGAGI. The CDR3 covers 14 residues. The J segment lost 6 bases and the V segment lost 11 bases, leaving 10 bases of the junction unmatched. The CDR3 sequence is CAASGTGGKDGYTF. The DNA of the CDR3 is TGTGCCGCATCGGGGACAGGGGGCAAGGATGGCTACACCTTC.

The chain carries TRBV18 and TRBJ1-1, with 7 nucleotides matching TRBD1. The CDR3 consists of 14 residues. Germline values: CDR1 KGHSH, CDR2 LQKENI. V dropped 6 bases and J dropped 1; count of bases not matched to a gene: 5. CDR3 loop: CASSPGTANTEAFF. The CDR3 nucleotides are TGTGCCAGCTCCCCCGGGACAGCGAACACTGAAGCTTTCTTT.

The chain recombines TRBV28 with TRBJ2-6; 7 nucleotides match TRBD1. CDR1 is MDHEN, CDR2 SYDVKM, per germline. The CDR3 contains 16 residues. The junction had 5 bases not matched to a gene; V was cut back by 3 bases and J by 3 bases. The CDR3 here is CASSFEGAFGANVLTF. The CDR3, as DNA: TGTGCCAGCAGTTTCGAGGGGGCGTTTGGGGCCAACGTCCTGACTTTC.

The chain employs TRBV5-6 and TRBJ2-5; 8 nucleotides match TRBD2. Germline CDR1 is SGHDT and CDR2 is YYEEEE. Trimming cost V 0 bases and J 5 bases; bases outside gene matches: 3. The CDR3 runs 14 residues. CDR3 residues: CASSLVVAGETQYF. The CDR3 bases are TGTGCCAGCAGCTTGGTGGTAGCGGGGGAGACCCAGTACTTC.

The rearrangement uses TRBV18 and TRBJ2-1; 8 nucleotides match TRBD1. The CDR3 extends over 17 amino acids. V was clipped by 0 bases and J by 5 bases; unmatched bases: 9. Germline CDR1 and CDR2: KGHSH and LQKENI. The CDR3 protein is CASSPPRWTGMDNEQFF. Written as DNA, the CDR3 is TGTGCCAGCTCACCACCGCGATGGACAGGGATGGACAATGAGCAGTTCTTC.